The clone carrying this T cell receptor (beta chain) was seen many times. The ends lost 4 bases at V and 6 bases at J; junction bases unmatched: 8. Germline V CDR1 and CDR2: DFQATT, SNEGSKA (reference sequence). The CDR3 runs 13 residues. This record belongs to a study of T-cell reconstitution after alpha-beta-depleted transplantation in children. For TCRbeta, the library was prepared with unique molecular identifiers. TCRdb fed the PCR reads into MiXCR, producing one record per CDR3 protein. The table lists under 300,000 distinct CDR3 sequences, 9.7% of them singletons. The starting material was PBMCs from the stem cell graft donor, obtained from the stem cell graft. The origin of this receptor is a human donor who donated a stem cell graft to a child with SCID. This sequence joins TRBV20-1 and TRBJ1-2, with 7 bases that match TRBD1. The CDR3 is CSATSDRENGYTF. CDR3 sequence (DNA): TGCAGTGCTACGAGTGACAGGGAGAATGGCTACACCTTC.